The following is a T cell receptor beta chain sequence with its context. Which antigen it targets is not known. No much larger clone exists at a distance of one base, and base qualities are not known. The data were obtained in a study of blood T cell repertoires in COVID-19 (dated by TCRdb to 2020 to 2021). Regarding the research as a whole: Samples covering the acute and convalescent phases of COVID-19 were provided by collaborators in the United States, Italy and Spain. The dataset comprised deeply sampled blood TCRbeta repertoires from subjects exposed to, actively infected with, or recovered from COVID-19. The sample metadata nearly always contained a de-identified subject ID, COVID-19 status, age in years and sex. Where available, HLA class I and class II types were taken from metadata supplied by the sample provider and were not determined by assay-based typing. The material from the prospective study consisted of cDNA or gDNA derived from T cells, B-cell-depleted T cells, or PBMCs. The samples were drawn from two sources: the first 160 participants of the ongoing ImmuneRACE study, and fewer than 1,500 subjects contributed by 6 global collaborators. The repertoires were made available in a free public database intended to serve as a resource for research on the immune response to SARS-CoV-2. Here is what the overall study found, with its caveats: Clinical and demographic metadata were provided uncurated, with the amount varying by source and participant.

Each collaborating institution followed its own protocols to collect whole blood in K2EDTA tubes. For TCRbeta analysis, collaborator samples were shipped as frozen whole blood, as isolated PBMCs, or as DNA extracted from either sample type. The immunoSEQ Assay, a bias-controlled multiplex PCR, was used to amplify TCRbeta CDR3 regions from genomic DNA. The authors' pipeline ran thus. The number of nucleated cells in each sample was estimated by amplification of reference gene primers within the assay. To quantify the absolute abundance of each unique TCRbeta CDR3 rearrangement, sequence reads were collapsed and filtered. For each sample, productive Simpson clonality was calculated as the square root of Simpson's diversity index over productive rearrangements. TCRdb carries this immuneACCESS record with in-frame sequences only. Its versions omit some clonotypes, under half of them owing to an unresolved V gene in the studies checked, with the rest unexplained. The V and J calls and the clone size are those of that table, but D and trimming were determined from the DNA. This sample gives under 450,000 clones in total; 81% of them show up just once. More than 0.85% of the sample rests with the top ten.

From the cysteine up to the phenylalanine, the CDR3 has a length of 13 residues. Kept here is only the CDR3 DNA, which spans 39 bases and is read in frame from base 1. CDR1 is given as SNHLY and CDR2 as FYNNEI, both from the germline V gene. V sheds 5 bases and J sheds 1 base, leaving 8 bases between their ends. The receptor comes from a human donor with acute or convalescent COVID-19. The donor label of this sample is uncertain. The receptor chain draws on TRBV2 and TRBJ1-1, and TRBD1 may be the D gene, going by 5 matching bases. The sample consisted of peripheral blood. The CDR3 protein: CASSYDRNTEAFF. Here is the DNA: TGTGCCAGCAGTTATGACAGGAACACTGAAGCTTTCTTT.